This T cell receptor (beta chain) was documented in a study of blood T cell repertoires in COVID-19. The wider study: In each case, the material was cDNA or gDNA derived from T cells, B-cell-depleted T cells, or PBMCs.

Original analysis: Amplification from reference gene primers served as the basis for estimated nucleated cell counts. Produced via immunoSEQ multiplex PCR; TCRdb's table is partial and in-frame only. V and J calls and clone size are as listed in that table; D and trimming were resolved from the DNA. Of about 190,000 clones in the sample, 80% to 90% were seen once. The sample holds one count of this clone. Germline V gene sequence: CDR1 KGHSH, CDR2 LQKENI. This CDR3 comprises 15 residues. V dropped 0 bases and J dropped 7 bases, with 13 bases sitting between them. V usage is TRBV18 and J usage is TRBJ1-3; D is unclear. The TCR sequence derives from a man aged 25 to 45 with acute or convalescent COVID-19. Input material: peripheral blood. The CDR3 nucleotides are TGTGCCAGCTCACCACCGACTGTTCAGCGGAACACCATATATTTT. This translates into CASSPPTVQRNTIYF.